These 21 T cell receptor beta chains originate from one sample sequenced in a study of beta chain features in type 1 diabetes. Reverse transcription of all isolated RNA meant that expressed TCRB transcripts were sequenced. Repertoires were generated with immunoSEQ multiplex PCR, while TCRdb's copy carries only in-frame clones and drops some. The table records about 130,000 clones, approximately 9.2% of them present only once. Material: central memory CD4+ T cells from blood. Receptors originate from a man younger than 30 in good health.

The gene calls are TRBV5-6 and TRBJ1-2; D is possibly TRBD1 (6 bases). The CDR3 length is 16 residues. Trimming shortened V by 4 bases and J by 3 bases, and 19 bases separated the two germline ends. The germline CDR1 and CDR2 sequences are SGHDT and YYEEEE. CDR3 sequence: CASSAPGGRGYYGYTF. The CDR3 DNA sequence: TGTGCCAGCAGCGCCCCGGGGGGCAGGGGATACTATGGCTACACCTTC.

This clone appeared a few times. The chain uses TRBV28 and TRBJ1-5; the D is unclear. The V end lost 3 bases, the J end lost 2 bases, and 5 bases lay between the germline ends. In germline, CDR1 is MDHEN, CDR2 SYDVKM. This CDR3 is built from 13 residues. CDR3: CASSFGGNQPQHF. DNA for the CDR3: TGTGCCAGCAGTTTCGGGGGCAATCAGCCCCAGCATTTT.

A few counts support this clone. The chain links TRBV7-2 to TRBJ2-6; D perhaps matches TRBD1 (6 bases). The CDR3 has 16 amino acids. CDR1 and CDR2 (germline): SGHTA, FQGNSA. Trimming cost V 1 base and J 0 bases, with 7 bases left between them. CDR3 in amino acids: CASSLVQGSGANVLTF. In nucleotides, the CDR3 is TGTGCCAGCAGCTTAGTACAGGGCTCTGGGGCCAACGTCCTGACTTTC.

This clone was observed a few times. V gene TRBV5-5 combines with J gene TRBJ1-2; 8 bases agree with TRBD1. The CDR3 is 13 amino acids. Per germline, CDR1 SGHKS and CDR2 YYEKEE (reference sequence). J gave up 6 bases and V 0 bases, and 1 base lay outside the gene matches. The DNA for the CDR3 is TGTGCCAGCAGCTTGGAGACAGGGGATGGCTACACCTTC. This translates into CASSLETGDGYTF.

The chain couples TRBV7-2 to TRBJ2-6; D unclear. V was pared by 1 base and J by 0 bases, with 7 bases between. The germline V gene encodes CDR1 SGHTA and CDR2 FQGNSA. CDR3 size: 16 residues. The CDR3 spells CASSLGPGSGANVLTF. The CDR3 bases are TGTGCCAGCAGCTTAGGGCCAGGCTCTGGGGCCAACGTCCTGACTTTC.

This chain uses TRBV5-6 with TRBJ1-2; no clear D. V lost 0 bases to trimming and J lost 6 bases, with 18 bases between them. The CDR3 consists of 16 residues. From germline, CDR1 is SGHDT and CDR2 YYEEEE. The CDR3 nucleotides read TGTGCCAGCAGCTTGGACCCTGAGGCCCCTATCGATGGCTACACCTTC. This translates into CASSLDPEAPIDGYTF.

This clone was counted between two and nine times. The chain joins TRBV9 to TRBJ2-1; possible D gene TRBD1, 6 bases. V gave up 4 bases and J gave up 8 bases, with 22 bases separating them. CDR1 SGDLS and CDR2 YYNGEE come from the germline V gene. The CDR3 runs 16 residues. The DNA for the CDR3 is TGTGCCAGCAGCCCGACAGGATCACAGGGTTTCGATGAGCAGTTCTTC. This sequence encodes CASSPTGSQGFDEQFF.

This sequence joins TRBV7-9 and TRBJ1-2, with D maybe TRBD1 (6 bases). The V end was cut by 4 bases, the J end by 4 bases, with 19 bases between. This CDR3 has 16 residues. The germline CDR1 and CDR2 sequences are SEHNR and FQNEAQ (reference sequence). The CDR3 bases are TGTGCCAGCAGCTCATCCCAGGGCGGACAGACCTATGGCTACACCTTC. Translation gives CASSSSQGGQTYGYTF.

There are a few counts of this clone. The chain employs TRBV14 and TRBJ1-3; no clear D. CDR3 length: 16 residues. The V and J ends lost 4 bases and 4 bases respectively, with 17 bases between them. In germline, CDR1 is SGHDN, CDR2 FVKESK. The DNA of the CDR3 is TGTGCCAGCAGCCCGTTGAGAGGGTGGCAAGGAAACACCATATATTTT. As protein: CASSPLRGWQGNTIYF.

The V and J genes are TRBV29-1 and TRBJ1-3, with 7 bases aligning to TRBD1. Germline CDR1 reads SQVTM; CDR2 reads ANQGSEA. The CDR3 is 16 residues long. Unmatched junction bases numbered 10, after V lost 4 bases and J lost 1 base. CDR3 amino acids: CSVGGDSTFSGNTIYF. The DNA of the CDR3 is TGCAGCGTTGGCGGGGACAGTACTTTTTCTGGAAACACCATATATTTT.

The chain combines TRBV6-5 with TRBJ2-7; a possible D gene is TRBD2 (6 bases). This CDR3 is built from 10 residues. Germline-derived CDR1 and CDR2 are MNHEY and SVGAGI. The V end lost 8 bases, the J end lost 7 bases, and 9 bases lay between the germline ends. The CDR3 nucleotides are TGTGCCAGCTCACGGGGGGAGCAGTACTTC. Its translation: CASSRGEQYF.

This chain joins TRBV9 and TRBJ2-3; 7 nucleotides match TRBD2. Germline V CDR1 and CDR2: SGDLS, YYNGEE. After removal of 4 bases from V and 4 bases from J, the junction contained 6 bases not matched to a gene. The CDR3 is made up of 14 amino acids. CDR3 loop: CASSPRTRADTQYF. CDR3 nucleotides: TGTGCCAGCAGCCCCCGGACTAGGGCAGATACGCAGTATTTT.

DNA for the CDR3: TGCGCCAGCACCGGACAGGGACTCGGCTATGGCTACACCTTC. Its protein is CASTGQGLGYGYTF. The chain couples TRBV5-1 to TRBJ1-2; 8 bases are shared with TRBD1. The germline gives CDR1 SGHRS, CDR2 YFSETQ. This CDR3 comprises 14 residues. The V gene end was trimmed by 6 bases and the J gene end by 4 bases; junction bases not matched to a gene: 8.

There are a few counts of this clone. The chain uses TRBV7-2 and TRBJ2-1; D unresolved. Deletions cut 6 bases from V and 7 bases from J, with 10 bases between. This CDR3 spans 12 amino acids. The germline gives CDR1 SGHTA, CDR2 FQGNSA. CDR3 coding DNA: TGTGCCAGCAGTTACTATTCAAATGAGCAGTTCTTC. Its translation: CASSYYSNEQFF.

This clone was recorded a few times. The CDR3 spells CASSILGGAQETQYF. The CDR3 region has the DNA TGTGCCAGTAGTATCTTGGGGGGGGCCCAAGAGACCCAGTACTTC. The chain combines TRBV19 with TRBJ2-5; D perhaps matches TRBD2 (7 bases). Trimming removed 3 bases from V and 1 base from J, with 12 bases in between. The CDR3 extends over 15 amino acids. Germline-derived CDR1 and CDR2 are LNHDA and SQIVND (reference sequence).

This chain connects TRBV6-5 to TRBJ2-3, with 7 bases aligning to TRBD1. The CDR3 spans 14 residues. J gave up 5 bases and V 8 bases, and 10 bases lay outside the gene matches. Per the germline V gene, CDR1 is MNHEY and CDR2 is SVGAGI. Here the CDR3 reads CASHTRTGLDTQYF. In DNA form, the CDR3 reads TGTGCCAGCCACACGAGGACAGGATTAGATACGCAGTATTTT.

J is TRBJ2-2 and V is TRBV29-1, with TRBD1 matching over 9 bases. Germline V gives CDR1 SQVTM, CDR2 ANQGSEA. With V trimmed by 6 bases and J by 2 bases, 4 bases remained unmatched. The CDR3 loop spans 14 amino acids. The CDR3 region is CSVGGQGNTGELFF. As DNA, the CDR3 is TGCAGCGTGGGGGGACAGGGAAACACCGGGGAGCTGTTTTTT.

A few counts support this clone. The chain employs TRBV10-3 and TRBJ1-5; TRBD1 matches at 8 bases. J lost 1 base, V lost 6 bases, and 5 bases had no gene match. CDR1 is ENHRY and CDR2 is SYGVKD in the germline V gene. The CDR3 covers 15 residues. CDR3 bases: TGTGCCATCAGGGAACACAGGGGGAGCAATCAGCCCCAGCATTTT. Translating it yields CAIREHRGSNQPQHF.

The gene calls are TRBV6-6 and TRBJ2-5, with D maybe TRBD2 (6 bases). CDR3 length equals 14 residues. The germline V gene has CDR1 MNHNY and CDR2 SVGAGI (reference sequence). The germline V and J ends were trimmed by 6 bases and 4 bases, with 15 bases remaining between them. CDR3 sequence: CASSTRGAGETQYF. Here the CDR3 DNA reads TGTGCCAGCAGCACCCGCGGGGCTGGAGAGACCCAGTACTTC.

The V and J genes are TRBV7-2 and TRBJ1-2; no reliable D call. V was pared by 4 bases and J by 8 bases, with 17 bases between. The V gene's germline CDR1 is SGHTA and CDR2 FQGNSA. This CDR3 spans 14 amino acids. The CDR3 region is CASSSPGAFSGYTF. In DNA, the CDR3 is TGTGCCAGCAGCTCCCCGGGAGCCTTCTCGGGCTACACCTTC.

The V call is TRBV28, the J call TRBJ1-2; D may be TRBD1 (6 bases). CDR3 length: 14 amino acids. Germline-derived CDR1 and CDR2 are MDHEN and SYDVKM. The V end was cut by 7 bases, the J end by 5 bases, with 17 bases between. The CDR3 coding sequence is TGTGCCAGCATCGAACTCGGACAGCAATATGGCTACACCTTC. It translates to CASIELGQQYGYTF.